What follows is one T cell receptor (beta chain) and its context. This CDR3 is built from 18 residues. Per germline, CDR1 SGHRS and CDR2 YFSETQ. These data originate in a study of monozygotic twins with inflammatory bowel disease. TCRdb re-called the 5' RACE reads and gives one entry per CDR3 protein, without DNA. This listing includes approximately 380,000 distinct CDR3 sequences. Sequencing was carried out using blood. The receptor comes from a human donor with ulcerative colitis or Crohn's disease, or a healthy co-twin of an affected twin (not recorded which). This chain uses TRBV5-1 with TRBJ2-1; the TCRdb D gene call, TRBD2, has no DNA to confirm it. The CDR3 protein is CASSPGLAGSSSYNEQFF.